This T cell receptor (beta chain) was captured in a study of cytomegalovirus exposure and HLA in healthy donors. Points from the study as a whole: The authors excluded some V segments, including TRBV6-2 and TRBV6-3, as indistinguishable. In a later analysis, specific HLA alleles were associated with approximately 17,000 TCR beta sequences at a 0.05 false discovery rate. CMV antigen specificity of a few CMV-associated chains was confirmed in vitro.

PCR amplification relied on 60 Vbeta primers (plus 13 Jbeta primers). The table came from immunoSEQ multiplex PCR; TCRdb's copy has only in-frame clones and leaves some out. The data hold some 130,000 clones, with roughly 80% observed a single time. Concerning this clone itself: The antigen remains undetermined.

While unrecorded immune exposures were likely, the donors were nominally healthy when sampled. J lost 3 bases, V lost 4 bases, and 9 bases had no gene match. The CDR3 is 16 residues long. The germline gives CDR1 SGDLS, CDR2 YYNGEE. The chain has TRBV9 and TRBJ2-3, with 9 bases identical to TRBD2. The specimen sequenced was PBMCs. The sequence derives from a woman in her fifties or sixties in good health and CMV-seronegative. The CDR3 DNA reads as TGTGCCAGCAGCCCTAGGTTACTAGCGGGTACAGATACGCAGTATTTT. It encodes CASSPRLLAGTDTQYF.